This T cell receptor beta chain was sequenced in a study of control samples from healthy donors and cancer patients. For this clone: An end of the junction does not agree with germline; a read error may underlie this.

Sequenced by immunoSEQ multiplex PCR; TCRdb stores in-frame clones only, minus some. The data show over 100,000 clones, with around 92% seen just once and 2.1% held by the top ten. Germline V CDR1 and CDR2: SEHNR, FQNEAQ (reference sequence). The CDR3 consists of 15 residues. J is TRBJ1-4 and V is TRBV7-9; no firm D call. Material for sequencing was blood. This clonotype was obtained from a woman aged 50 to 60 in good health. CDR3 in amino acids: CASNLLAAINEKLFF. CDR3 sequence (DNA): TGTGCCAGCAACTTATTGGCGGCGATAAATGAAAAACTGTTTTTT.